A single sample is the source of the 31 T cell receptor beta chains below, sequenced in a study of T cell responses to AZD1222 COVID-19 vaccine (dated by TCRdb to the early 2020s). Library creation used the immunoSEQ multiplex PCR assay. TCRdb took this table from immuneACCESS and kept in-frame rearrangements with V and J called. Such tables lack part of the clones; where checked against another copy, unresolved V genes explain under half of the gap, and the rest is unexplained. Present in this sample are 150,000 to 200,000 clones, 92% of which were seen just once. The biggest ten clones account for about 4.5% of the sample. The time point label for this specimen denotes: baseline before first vaccination. The treatment or condition label, read with the paper, signifies: meningococcal conjugate vaccine given as trial control. Sequenced here: peripheral blood, sampled on day 0 of MenACWY control vaccination. These receptors all come from an adult in good health.

Only one count was recorded for this clone. The V gene is TRBV14, the J gene TRBJ2-5; 10 bases map to TRBD2. The length of the CDR3 is 16 residues. V dropped 2 bases and J dropped 5; count of bases not matched to a gene: 8. Germline assignment: CDR1 SGHDN and CDR2 FVKESK. The CDR3 sequence is CASSQFPGLAPETQYF. The CDR3 nucleotides read TGTGCCAGCAGCCAATTCCCGGGACTAGCGCCCGAGACCCAGTACTTC.

V and J are TRBV29-1 and TRBJ2-7, with 9 bases lining up with TRBD1. This CDR3 contains 13 residues. The ends lost 7 bases at V and 3 bases at J; junction bases unmatched: 7. Germline CDR1 reads SQVTM; CDR2 reads ANQGSEA. The CDR3 region has the DNA TGCAGCGCCTGGGCGGGACAGGGCTACGAGCAGTACTTC. Amino acid sequence: CSAWAGQGYEQYF.

CDR3 region: CASSQSWGFSYEQYF. The CDR3 DNA reads as TGTGCCAGCAGCCAGAGTTGGGGATTTTCCTACGAGCAGTACTTC. The chain uses TRBV28 and TRBJ2-7; D not resolved. V lost 6 bases and J lost 1, with 16 bases in between. Germline values: CDR1 MDHEN, CDR2 SYDVKM. This CDR3 has 15 amino acids.

The chain combines TRBV7-6 with TRBJ1-2, with D possibly matching TRBD1 (6 bases). This CDR3 contains 17 residues. V was shortened by 5 bases and J by 4 bases, with 23 bases between the two germline ends. The germline gives CDR1 SGHVS, CDR2 FNYEAQ. The CDR3 DNA reads TGTGCCAGCAGCCACCCTATGAGAGGCAGGGGAGGCTATGGCTACACCTTC. Residues: CASSHPMRGRGGYGYTF.

The count of this clone is one. This chain links TRBV6-5 with TRBJ1-1, with D possibly TRBD1 on 5 matching bases. Per the germline V gene, CDR1 is MNHEY and CDR2 is SVGAGI. The ends were cut back, 7 bases at V and 1 base at J, with 13 bases in the middle. The CDR3 totals 14 residues. CDR3 coding DNA: TGTGCCAGCACCCACATGGGGGGGAACACTGAAGCTTTCTTT. It translates to CASTHMGGNTEAFF.

This sequence joins TRBV27 and TRBJ1-6; D gene uncertain. This CDR3 is 16 amino acids long. V lost 6 bases to trimming and J lost 8 bases, with 20 bases between them. Germline V lookup: CDR1 MNHEY, CDR2 SMNVEV (reference sequence). CDR3 region: CASSSRPSRFDSPLHF. In nucleotides, the CDR3 is TGTGCCAGCAGCTCCCGCCCCTCGAGATTTGATTCACCCCTCCACTTT.

This chain links TRBV2 with TRBJ2-1; no firm D call. With 5 bases removed from V and 3 bases from J, the gap between germline ends came to 8 bases. Per the germline V gene, CDR1 is SNHLY and CDR2 is FYNNEI. The CDR3 consists of 13 residues. The CDR3 region is CASSTTFYNEQFF. The CDR3 region has the DNA TGTGCCAGCAGTACGACATTCTACAATGAGCAGTTCTTC.

The chain uses TRBV3-1 (or the pseudogene TRBV3-2) and TRBJ1-1, with 9 bases aligning to TRBD1. CDR1 LGHDT and CDR2 YNNKEL come from the germline V gene (reference sequence). The CDR3 consists of 15 residues. The ends lost 4 bases at V and 1 base at J; junction bases unmatched: 4. CDR3 residues: CASSPRTGANTEAFF. The DNA of the CDR3 is TGTGCCAGCAGCCCAAGGACAGGGGCGAACACTGAAGCTTTCTTT.

The genes are TRBV2 and TRBJ1-1; 7 nucleotides match TRBD1. V shed 8 bases, J shed 5 bases, and the junction held 11 bases outside the gene matches. Germline V gene data show CDR1 as SNHLY and CDR2 as FYNNEI. This CDR3 is built from 14 residues. The CDR3 sequence: CASGRDRVLTEAFF. In nucleotides, the CDR3 is TGTGCCAGCGGTCGTGACAGGGTTCTAACTGAAGCTTTCTTT.

This rearrangement joins TRBV12-5 to TRBJ1-1; 7 bases line up with TRBD1. The CDR3 sequence is 14 residues long. J was trimmed by 3 bases and V by 0 bases; bases with no gene match: 1. CDR1 LGHNT and CDR2 FRNRAP come from the germline V gene. The CDR3 reads CASGLVQGYTEAFF. The CDR3 coding sequence is TGTGCTAGTGGTTTGGTACAGGGGTACACTGAAGCTTTCTTT.

This clone occurred a few times. The CDR3 loop reads CASARPGLTYNEQFF. The DNA of the CDR3 is TGTGCCAGCGCCCGTCCGGGACTAACCTACAATGAGCAGTTCTTC. This chain links TRBV27 with TRBJ2-1; the match to TRBD2 covers 7 bases. CDR1 and CDR2 from the germline V gene are MNHEY and SMNVEV (reference sequence). V shed 8 bases, J shed 2 bases, and the junction held 9 bases outside the gene matches. CDR3 size: 15 residues.

The chain carries TRBV3-1 (or the pseudogene TRBV3-2) and TRBJ2-1; 10 bases are shared with TRBD2. Germline V lookup: CDR1 LGHDT, CDR2 YNNKEL (reference sequence). This CDR3 spans 14 amino acids. V shed 1 base, J shed 9 bases, and the junction held 3 bases outside the gene matches. Here the CDR3 reads CASSQGSGRAEQFF. CDR3 nucleotides: TGTGCCAGCAGCCAAGGGAGCGGGAGGGCTGAGCAGTTCTTC.

The chain joins TRBV18 to TRBJ1-5, with TRBD1 as a possible D gene (6 bases). The CDR3 runs to 16 residues. CDR1 KGHSH and CDR2 LQKENI come from the germline V gene. V was cut by 2 bases and J by 6 bases, with 17 bases left in between. CDR3 coding DNA: TGTGCCAGCTCACCATCAAGCTTACAGGGCACTCAGCCCCAGCATTTT. It specifies CASSPSSLQGTQPQHF.

The V and J genes are TRBV27 and TRBJ2-7, with 7 bases that match TRBD1. CDR3 length: 17 residues. Germline V lookup: CDR1 MNHEY, CDR2 SMNVEV (reference sequence). J lost 0 bases, V lost 6 bases, and 14 bases had no gene match. CDR3 amino acids: CASRPGTVQIRSYEQYF. CDR3 nucleotide sequence: TGTGCCAGCAGACCTGGGACAGTTCAGATTCGCTCCTACGAGCAGTACTTC.

The rearrangement links TRBV10-3 to TRBJ1-5, with a possible D match to TRBD1 (5 bases). The CDR3 loop spans 14 amino acids. The germline V and J ends were trimmed by 6 bases and 4 bases, with 13 bases remaining between them. The germline V gene has CDR1 ENHRY and CDR2 SYGVKD. CDR3 sequence reads: CAIRRDGLNQPQHF. As DNA, the CDR3 is TGTGCCATCAGACGGGACGGCTTAAATCAGCCCCAGCATTTT.

The genes are TRBV19 and TRBJ2-5, with a tentative D call TRBD2 (6 bases). The CDR3 has 14 amino acids. V gave up 4 bases and J gave up 5 bases, with 14 bases separating them. From germline, CDR1 is LNHDA and CDR2 SQIVND (reference sequence). DNA of the CDR3: TGTGCCAGTAGTACCCTCGGGAGCACGGAGACCCAGTACTTC. Its translation: CASSTLGSTETQYF.

The genes are TRBV11-3 and TRBJ1-2; 8 nucleotides match TRBD1. In germline, CDR1 is SGHNT, CDR2 YENEEA. CDR3 length: 16 amino acids. V lost 5 bases to trimming and J lost 3 bases; unmatched junction nucleotides: 11. The DNA for the CDR3 is TGTGCCAGCAGCGGACAGGGAAGGGAGGTCTACTATGGCTACACCTTC. Translated: CASSGQGREVYYGYTF.

The CDR3 loop reads CASSEQGVNTEAFF. The CDR3 DNA sequence: TGTGCCAGCAGTGAACAAGGGGTGAACACTGAAGCTTTCTTT. The chain recombines TRBV25-1 with TRBJ1-1, with D possibly being TRBD1 (5 bases). The ends were cut back, 2 bases at V and 0 bases at J, with 7 bases in the middle. Germline loops: CDR1 MGHDK, CDR2 SYGVNS. This CDR3 has 14 residues.

In DNA, the CDR3 is TGTGCCAGCAGTTCCTACAATGAGCAGTTCTTC. This encodes CASSSYNEQFF. The rearrangement joins TRBV5-6 to TRBJ2-1, with D hard to call. V was clipped by 5 bases and J by 1 base, with 1 base between them. CDR3 size: 11 residues. Germline-derived CDR1 and CDR2 are SGHDT and YYEEEE.

The chain combines TRBV28 with TRBJ1-2, with TRBD1 identical over 7 bases. Looked up from germline, CDR1 is MDHEN and CDR2 is SYDVKM. CDR3 length equals 16 residues. V lost 2 bases, J lost 7 bases, and 13 bases stayed unmatched. The CDR3 here is CASSLPSFAGGRGYTF. The CDR3 bases are TGTGCCAGCAGTTTACCCTCCTTTGCAGGGGGTCGTGGCTACACCTTC.

The rearrangement joins TRBV5-1 to TRBJ1-5, with 10 bases that match TRBD1. The length of the CDR3 is 14 residues. CDR1 and CDR2 (germline): SGHRS, YFSETQ. V dropped 8 bases and J dropped 3; count of bases not matched to a gene: 5. CDR3 sequence: CARGTGAYNQPQHF. DNA for the CDR3: TGCGCCAGGGGGACAGGGGCTTACAATCAGCCCCAGCATTTT. Complete variable domain (other parts from reference TRBV5-1 and TRBJ1-5): KAGVTQTPRYLIKTRGQQVTLSCSPISGHRSVSWYQQTPGQGLQFLFEYFSETQRNKGNFPGRFSGRQFSNSRSEMNVSTLELGDSALYLCARGTGAYNQPQHFGDGTRLSIL.

The genes are TRBV7-9 and TRBJ1-5; D unresolved. V was pared by 2 bases and J by 2 bases, with 10 bases between. Germline CDR1 SEHNR, CDR2 FQNEAQ (reference sequence). CDR3 size: 15 residues. The CDR3 DNA is TGTGCCAGCAGCTTATCCGGGGAACGCAATCAGCCCCAGCATTTT. It yields the protein CASSLSGERNQPQHF.

J is TRBJ2-4 and V is TRBV11-2; the D gene is possibly TRBD1 (5 bases). The CDR3 runs 18 residues. Trimming cost V 5 bases and J 0 bases, with 20 bases left between them. Germline V gene sequence: CDR1 SGHAT, CDR2 FQNNGV. The CDR3, as DNA: TGTGCCAGCAGCCAATCCCGTTTCAGCAGGGTAGCCAAAAACATTCAGTACTTC. This codes for CASSQSRFSRVAKNIQYF.

V and J are TRBV15 and TRBJ1-4; a weak D match, TRBD1 (5 bases). V was trimmed by 0 bases and J by 10 bases, leaving 15 bases between them. CDR1 LNHNV and CDR2 YYDKDF come from the germline V gene (reference sequence). The length of the CDR3 is 15 residues. CDR3 DNA sequence: TGTGCCACCAGCAGAGATCAGACAGCATCCCGAAAACTGTTTTTT. Translation: CATSRDQTASRKLFF.

The chain carries TRBV18 and TRBJ2-6; TRBD2 aligns across 8 bases. The germline CDR1 and CDR2 sequences are KGHSH and LQKENI. This CDR3 region has 15 residues. Trimming removed 8 bases from V and 2 bases from J; junction bases left unmatched: 5. CDR3 sequence reads: CASGSAGAGANVLTF. CDR3 coding DNA: TGTGCCAGCGGATCAGCGGGGGCTGGGGCCAACGTCCTGACTTTC.

CDR3: CASNPQGTGNTIYF. The DNA for the CDR3 is TGTGCCAGCAATCCACAGGGTACTGGAAACACCATATATTTT. The chain employs TRBV28 and TRBJ1-3, with D possibly being TRBD1 (6 bases). Germline assignment: CDR1 MDHEN and CDR2 SYDVKM. The V gene lost 7 bases and the J gene lost 2 bases, with 12 bases spanning the gap. The length of the CDR3 is 14 residues.

The chain uses TRBV28 and TRBJ1-4; D is possibly TRBD1 (6 bases). V was clipped by 5 bases and J by 0 bases, with 10 bases between them. The germline V gene encodes CDR1 MDHEN and CDR2 SYDVKM. CDR3 length equals 15 residues. CDR3 DNA: TGTGCCAGCAGTAGGGGGGTTGCAACTAATGAAAAACTGTTTTTT. Encoded protein: CASSRGVATNEKLFF. Looking up the rest from reference TRBV28 and TRBJ1-4 gives the full variable domain: DVKVTQSSRYLVKRTGEKVFLECVQDMDHENMFWYRQDPGLGLRLIYFSYDVKMKEKGDIPEGYSVSREKKERFSLILESASTNQTSMYLCASSRGVATNEKLFFGSGTQLSVL.

The chain combines TRBV27 with TRBJ1-1; D ambiguous. Deletions cut 5 bases from V and 7 bases from J, with 8 bases between. The CDR3 runs to 11 residues. The germline V gene encodes CDR1 MNHEY and CDR2 SMNVEV (reference sequence). The CDR3 loop is CASSRGYEAFF. The DNA of the CDR3 is TGTGCCAGCAGTCGAGGTTATGAAGCTTTCTTT.

This chain's CDR3 is CASSSASGASTDTQYF. CDR3 in DNA: TGTGCCAGCAGTTCAGCTAGCGGGGCTAGCACAGATACGCAGTATTTT. The V call is TRBV28, the J call TRBJ2-3; TRBD2 matches 9 bases. After removal of 4 bases from V and 0 bases from J, the junction contained 5 bases not matched to a gene. Germline V lookup: CDR1 MDHEN, CDR2 SYDVKM. This CDR3 spans 16 amino acids.

The CDR3 nucleotides are TGCAGCGTGAAGACAGGGAACGACGCAGATACGCAGTATTTT. This codes for CSVKTGNDADTQYF. The gene calls are TRBV29-1 and TRBJ2-3, with 7 bases fitting TRBD1. The CDR3 runs 14 residues. V gave up 6 bases and J gave up 4 bases; unmatched junction bases: 10. Germline values: CDR1 SQVTM, CDR2 ANQGSEA.

The rearrangement uses TRBV5-1 and TRBJ2-3, with D uncertain. The CDR3 has 15 amino acids. With 4 bases removed from V and 0 bases from J, the gap between germline ends came to 12 bases. Germline CDR1 is SGHRS and CDR2 is YFSETQ. The CDR3 nucleotides are TGCGCCAGCAGCATTGAGCGATCTAGCACAGATACGCAGTATTTT. It specifies CASSIERSSTDTQYF.